A single sample is the source of the 29 T cell receptor beta chains below, sequenced in a study of blood T cell repertoires in COVID-19. Sequencing was performed with immunoSEQ multiplex PCR; in TCRdb, only in-frame clones are kept and a portion is missing. The sample lists 200,000 to 250,000 clones, around three quarters occurring once. Sequences were obtained from peripheral blood. The source of these receptors is a woman in her 70s with acute or convalescent COVID-19.

This sequence joins TRBV7-2 and TRBJ2-1; 9 positions agree with TRBD1. In germline, CDR1 is SGHTA, CDR2 FQGNSA. V was clipped by 4 bases and J by 7 bases; unmatched bases: 8. The CDR3 sequence is 15 residues long. CDR3 in DNA: TGTGCCAGCAGCTCCGGGACAGGGTGGTGGAATGAGCAGTTCTTC. It yields the protein CASSSGTGWWNEQFF.

This chain uses TRBV5-6 with TRBJ2-1, with a possible D match to TRBD2 (6 bases). Trimming removed 3 bases at V and 2 bases at J, with 15 bases between. CDR3 size: 16 residues. Germline assignment: CDR1 SGHDT and CDR2 YYEEEE. The CDR3 nucleotides read TGTGCCAGCAGCTGGGACTTCCCGGTGGCCTACAATGAGCAGTTCTTC. It encodes CASSWDFPVAYNEQFF.

The rearrangement uses TRBV7-8 and TRBJ1-3; weak D call: TRBD1 (6 bases). The CDR3 runs to 15 residues. Germline-derived CDR1 and CDR2 are SGHVS and FQNEAQ. The germline V and J ends were trimmed by 2 bases and 4 bases, with 12 bases remaining between them. CDR3 region: CASSLRATGGNTIYF. CDR3 DNA sequence: TGTGCCAGCAGCTTAAGGGCTACAGGGGGAAACACCATATATTTT.

This clone was seen more than once but under ten times. The chain recombines TRBV18 with TRBJ1-6; D possibly corresponds to TRBD1 (6 bases). Germline CDR1 reads KGHSH; CDR2 reads LQKENI. The V and J ends lost 5 bases and 9 bases respectively, with 20 bases between them. This CDR3 is 16 amino acids long. The CDR3 loop reads CASSERQGIYPSPLHF. The DNA for the CDR3 is TGTGCCAGCTCAGAACGCCAGGGGATATATCCTTCACCCCTCCACTTT.

The V and J genes are TRBV2 and TRBJ1-1, with D unresolved. Trimming left V 1 base short and J 5 bases short, with 14 bases between. The CDR3 is made up of 15 amino acids. Germline CDR1 and CDR2: SNHLY and FYNNEI. CDR3 residues: CASSEGLATLTEAFF. As DNA, the CDR3 is TGTGCCAGCAGTGAAGGTTTAGCGACGCTTACTGAAGCTTTCTTT.

The J gene is TRBJ2-1, the V gene TRBV24-1; D is perhaps TRBD2 (6 bases). CDR1 is KGHDR, CDR2 SFDVKD, per germline. V was trimmed by 3 bases and J by 5 bases, leaving 22 bases between them. The CDR3 covers 18 residues. This CDR3 reads CATSDAGTSSFKNNEQFF. DNA for the CDR3: TGTGCCACCAGTGATGCCGGGACTTCCTCTTTTAAGAACAATGAGCAGTTCTTC.

The chain couples TRBV5-1 to TRBJ1-6; TRBD1 matches 7 bases. This CDR3 contains 16 residues. Per germline, CDR1 SGHRS and CDR2 YFSETQ. Trimming took 3 bases from V and 0 from J; bases not matched to a gene: 3. The CDR3 nucleotides read TGCGCCAGCAGCTCGGACAGGACCTCCTATAATTCACCCCTCCACTTT. Amino acids: CASSSDRTSYNSPLHF.

This clone was observed a few times. V gene TRBV25-1 combines with J gene TRBJ1-4; TRBD1 matches at 10 bases. The CDR3 length is 13 residues. The germline CDR1 and CDR2 sequences are MGHDK and SYGVNS. J was trimmed by 7 bases and V by 7 bases; bases with no gene match: 3. This chain's CDR3 is CASKRQGAEKLFF. The DNA for the CDR3 is TGTGCCAGCAAACGACAGGGGGCTGAAAAACTGTTTTTT.

The V and J genes are TRBV10-3 and TRBJ2-7, with a tentative D call TRBD2 (6 bases). The germline V and J ends were trimmed by 6 bases and 6 bases, with 15 bases remaining between them. CDR1 is ENHRY and CDR2 is SYGVKD in the germline V gene. CDR3 size: 13 residues. CDR3 residues: CAISPEGGSEQYV. In nucleotides, the CDR3 is TGTGCCATCAGCCCGGAGGGCGGGTCCGAGCAGTACGTC.

The rearrangement joins TRBV15 to TRBJ2-4; the match to TRBD1 covers 7 bases. CDR1 LNHNV and CDR2 YYDKDF come from the germline V gene (reference sequence). This CDR3 comprises 19 residues. Unmatched junction bases numbered 13, after V lost 0 bases and J lost 2 bases. CDR3 coding DNA: TGTGCCACCAGCAGAGATTTAGGGGGCCCCCTCGGGACCAAAAACATTCAGTACTTC. It yields the protein CATSRDLGGPLGTKNIQYF.

The rearrangement joins TRBV10-2 to TRBJ2-5, with D unclear. The V and J ends lost 0 bases and 1 base respectively, with 6 bases between them. This CDR3 spans 14 amino acids. Germline V lookup: CDR1 WSHSY, CDR2 SAAADI. CDR3 sequence: CASSESRLQETQYF. CDR3 in DNA: TGCGCCAGCAGTGAGTCGAGGCTCCAAGAGACCCAGTACTTC.

CDR3 amino acids: CASSKGGKNRQGGHSNQPQHF. The CDR3 DNA reads TGTGCCAGCAGCAAAGGGGGTAAGAATAGACAGGGGGGACATAGCAATCAGCCCCAGCATTTT. The chain combines TRBV21-1 with TRBJ1-5; the D call TRBD1 from the table was never checked on the DNA. TRBV21-1 is reported as a pseudogene. There are 21 residues in the CDR3.

The chain has TRBV12-3 or TRBV12-4 and TRBJ1-2; D unresolved. This CDR3 is 11 amino acids long. V dropped 4 bases and J dropped 7 bases, with 7 bases sitting between them. DNA for the CDR3: TGTGCCAGCAGTTCTCGGGGTGGCTACACCTTC. Translated, it gives CASSSRGGYTF.

The chain links TRBV19 to TRBJ2-4; D may be TRBD1 (7 bases). The CDR3 consists of 18 residues. Germline V gene sequence: CDR1 LNHDA, CDR2 SQIVND (reference sequence). The V and J ends lost 5 bases and 0 bases respectively, with 20 bases between them. The CDR3 region has the DNA TGTGCCAGTAGTGATGGGGGGCGAGGGGGCCTAGCCAAAAACATTCAGTACTTC. Encoded protein: CASSDGGRGGLAKNIQYF.

CDR3 DNA: TGCGCCAGCAGCTTGGCGACAGTGCCCACAGATACGCAGTATTTT. Its translation is CASSLATVPTDTQYF. J is TRBJ2-3 and V is TRBV5-1; maybe TRBD1 (5 bases). V lost 0 bases to trimming and J lost 2 bases, with 10 bases between them. There are 15 residues in the CDR3. Germline CDR1 is SGHRS and CDR2 is YFSETQ.

This rearrangement joins TRBV5-6 to TRBJ2-7; D might be TRBD2 (6 bases). With 4 bases removed from V and 1 base from J, the gap between germline ends came to 15 bases. The CDR3 has 15 residues. Per germline, CDR1 SGHDT and CDR2 YYEEEE. The CDR3 loop is CASSVRLGGSYEQYF. The CDR3 nucleotides are TGTGCCAGCAGCGTGAGGCTCGGGGGTTCCTACGAGCAGTACTTC.

The rearrangement uses TRBV30 and TRBJ1-4; 10 bases match TRBD1. V shed 6 bases, J shed 7 bases, and the junction held 11 bases outside the gene matches. Germline values: CDR1 GTSNPN, CDR2 SVGIG (reference sequence). The CDR3 runs to 15 residues. The CDR3 reads CACRRDRGLGEKLFF. For the CDR3, the DNA is TGTGCCTGCCGCCGGGACAGGGGATTGGGTGAAAAACTGTTTTTT.

This clone was picked up a small number of times. The rearrangement links TRBV24-1 to TRBJ2-1; D remains unclear. V was clipped by 4 bases and J by 7 bases, with 4 bases between them. Germline values: CDR1 KGHDR, CDR2 SFDVKD. This CDR3 region has 11 residues. The CDR3 nucleotides are TGTGCCACCAGTGACCGTAATGAGCAGTTCTTC. Its translation: CATSDRNEQFF.

The chain combines TRBV4-3 with TRBJ2-5; D gene uncertain. Germline V gives CDR1 LGHNA, CDR2 YSLEER. The CDR3 consists of 13 residues. Trimming removed 4 bases from V and 3 bases from J, with 9 bases in between. This chain's CDR3 is CASSPTLEETQYF. For the CDR3, the DNA is TGCGCCAGCAGCCCGACACTCGAAGAGACCCAGTACTTC.

V usage is TRBV24-1 and J usage is TRBJ2-1; possible D gene TRBD1, 7 bases. Germline lookup yields CDR1 KGHDR and CDR2 SFDVKD. Trimming cost V 3 bases and J 5 bases, with 13 bases left between them. CDR3 length equals 15 residues. This CDR3 is CATSDAGQTNNEQFF. CDR3 sequence (DNA): TGTGCCACCAGTGATGCGGGACAGACGAACAATGAGCAGTTCTTC.

The rearrangement joins TRBV2 to TRBJ2-3; TRBD2 matches 10 bases. The J segment lost 6 bases and the V segment lost 7 bases, leaving 13 bases of the junction unmatched. Germline CDR1 SNHLY, CDR2 FYNNEI. This CDR3 has 16 residues. CDR3 coding DNA: TGTGCCAGCAATCTCCCTAGCGGGGGATCCGGGGATACGCAGTATTTT. It translates to CASNLPSGGSGDTQYF.

The V and J genes are TRBV6-6 and TRBJ1-5; a weak D match, TRBD1 (6 bases). The V end was cut by 5 bases, the J end by 2 bases, with 16 bases between. CDR1 is MNHNY and CDR2 is SVGAGI in the germline V gene (reference sequence). The CDR3 is 16 residues long. CDR3 DNA: TGTGCCAGCAGTCCCCATACAGGGTTCCGCAATCAGCCCCAGCATTTT. Its protein product is CASSPHTGFRNQPQHF.

J is TRBJ2-1 and V is TRBV29-1; no definite D call. Germline values: CDR1 SQVTM, CDR2 ANQGSEA. The CDR3 consists of 11 residues. V lost 4 bases and J 4 bases, leaving 5 bases between the germline ends. The CDR3 loop reads CSVARYNEQFF. The CDR3 nucleotides read TGCAGCGTTGCCCGGTACAATGAGCAGTTCTTC.

J is TRBJ2-2 and V is TRBV19; D may be TRBD2 (5 bases). Germline assignment: CDR1 LNHDA and CDR2 SQIVND (reference sequence). The CDR3 extends over 15 amino acids. V was cut by 5 bases and J by 5 bases, with 15 bases left in between. The CDR3 sequence is CASSPPRVETGELFF. In DNA, the CDR3 is TGTGCCAGTAGTCCCCCGAGGGTTGAAACCGGGGAGCTGTTTTTT.

A few counts support this clone. The chain combines TRBV16 with TRBJ1-2; D may be TRBD1 (6 bases). Germline CDR1 KGHSY, CDR2 FQNENV. The V end lost 3 bases, the J end lost 6 bases, and 8 bases lay between the germline ends. The CDR3 consists of 12 residues. CDR3 protein: CASSQNRDGYTF. The CDR3 nucleotides read TGTGCCAGCAGCCAGAACAGGGATGGCTACACCTTC.

The chain uses TRBV20-1 and TRBJ2-7; 8 positions agree with TRBD2. Germline CDR1 reads DFQATT; CDR2 reads SNEGSKA (reference sequence). The CDR3 totals 15 residues. V dropped 3 bases and J dropped 0; count of bases not matched to a gene: 7. In DNA, the CDR3 is TGCAGTGCTAGTCCAGCGGGGGCCGACTCCTACGAGCAGTACTTC. Encoded protein: CSASPAGADSYEQYF.

This chain links TRBV3-1 (or the pseudogene TRBV3-2) with TRBJ1-2, with D possibly TRBD1 on 5 matching bases. The CDR3 is 14 amino acids. Germline V gene sequence: CDR1 LGHDT, CDR2 YNNKEL (reference sequence). V was clipped by 1 base and J by 7 bases, with 13 bases between them. CDR3 nucleotides: TGTGCCAGCAGCCAAGTATGGGGGACTATTGGCTACACCTTC. This encodes CASSQVWGTIGYTF.

The chain links TRBV5-1 to TRBJ2-2; D ambiguous. This CDR3 has 13 residues. The germline V and J ends were trimmed by 5 bases and 1 base, with 6 bases remaining between them. Germline lookup yields CDR1 SGHRS and CDR2 YFSETQ. Here the CDR3 reads CASREENTGELFF. CDR3 DNA: TGCGCCAGCAGAGAGGAGAACACCGGGGAGCTGTTTTTT.

This chain uses TRBV5-1 with TRBJ2-1; TRBD2 might be the D (6 bases). The CDR3 contains 16 residues. From germline, CDR1 is SGHRS and CDR2 YFSETQ. Trimming removed 0 bases from V and 7 bases from J, with 17 bases in between. The CDR3 nucleotides read TGCGCCAGCAGCTTGGAGTCCCGGGTCGGGAGAAATGAGCAGTTCTTC. It yields the protein CASSLESRVGRNEQFF.